What follows is one T cell receptor beta chain and its context. The CDR3 consists of 12 residues. Trimming removed 6 bases from V and 8 bases from J; junction bases left unmatched: 4. Per the germline V gene, CDR1 is MNHNS and CDR2 is SASEGT. This entry comes from a study of shared clonotypes between healthy human individuals. At deep level, the assay was performed. Every subset's genomic DNA went evenly onto several immunoSEQ plates. This table comes from immunoSEQ multiplex PCR, and its TCRdb copy is limited to in-frame clones, with some not included. The sample records 500,000 or so clones, roughly 95% being singletons. The healthy adult donors were HIV-negative and reported no recent acute infections or vaccinations.

This TCR derives from a woman in her thirties in good health. Material for sequencing was naive CD4+ T cells sorted from blood. The subset here: CD45RA+ positively selected. The chain has TRBV6-1 and TRBJ1-2; 9 bases fit TRBD1. In DNA, the CDR3 is TGTGCCAGCAGCCTACAGGGGGCAGGCTACACCTTC. Translated: CASSLQGAGYTF.